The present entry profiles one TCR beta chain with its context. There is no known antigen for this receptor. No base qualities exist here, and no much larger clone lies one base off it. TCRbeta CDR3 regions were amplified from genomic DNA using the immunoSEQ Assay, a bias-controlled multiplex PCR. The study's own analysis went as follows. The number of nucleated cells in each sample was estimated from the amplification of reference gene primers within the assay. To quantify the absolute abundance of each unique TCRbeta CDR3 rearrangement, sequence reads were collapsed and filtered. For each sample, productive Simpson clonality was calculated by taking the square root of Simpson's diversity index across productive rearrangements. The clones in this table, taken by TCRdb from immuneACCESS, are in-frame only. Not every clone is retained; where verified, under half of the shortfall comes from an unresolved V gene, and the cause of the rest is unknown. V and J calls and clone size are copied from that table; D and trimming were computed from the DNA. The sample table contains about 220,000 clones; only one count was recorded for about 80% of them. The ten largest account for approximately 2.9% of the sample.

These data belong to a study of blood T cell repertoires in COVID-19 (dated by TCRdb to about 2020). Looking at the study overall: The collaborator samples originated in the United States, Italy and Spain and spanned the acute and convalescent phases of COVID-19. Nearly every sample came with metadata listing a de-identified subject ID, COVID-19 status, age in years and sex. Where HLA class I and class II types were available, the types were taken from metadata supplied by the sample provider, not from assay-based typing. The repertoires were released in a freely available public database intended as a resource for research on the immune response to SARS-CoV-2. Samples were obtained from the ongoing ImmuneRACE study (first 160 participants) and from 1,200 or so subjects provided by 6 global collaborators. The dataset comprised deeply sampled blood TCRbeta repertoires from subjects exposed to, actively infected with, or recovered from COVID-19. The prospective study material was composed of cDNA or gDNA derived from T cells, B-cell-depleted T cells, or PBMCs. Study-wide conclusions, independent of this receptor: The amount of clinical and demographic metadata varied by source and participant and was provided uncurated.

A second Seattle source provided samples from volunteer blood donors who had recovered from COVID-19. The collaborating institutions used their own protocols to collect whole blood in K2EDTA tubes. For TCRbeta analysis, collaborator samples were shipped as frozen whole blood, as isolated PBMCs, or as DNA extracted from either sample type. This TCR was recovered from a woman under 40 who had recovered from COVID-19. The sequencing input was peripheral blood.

The CDR3 here reads CASEEHGTQYF. At the DNA level, the sequence is TGTGCCAGCGAGGAACACGGGACCCAGTACTTC. The rearranged segments are TRBV5-6 and TRBJ2-5, with no reliable assignment of the D segment. The cysteine opens and the phenylalanine closes a CDR3 of 11 amino acids. Of the read, only the CDR3 DNA is kept; its 33 bases are in frame from base 1. Looking up the germline V gene yields CDR1 SGHDT and CDR2 YYEEEE. Trimming removed 7 bases from V and 7 bases from J, leaving 11 bases between the germline ends.